This is a list of T cell receptor beta chains from one sample in a study of cytomegalovirus exposure and HLA in healthy donors. TCRdb's copy holds only in-frame clones and misses some; the assay was immunoSEQ multiplex PCR. Here the sample spans 180,000 or so clones, around four fifths being singletons. The sequenced sample was PBMCs. Receptors originate from a man aged 18-30 years in good health and CMV-seronegative. The CDR3 runs from the conserved cysteine through the conserved F or W. D genes are given only for firm matches.

J gene: TRBJ1-1; V gene: TRBV4-1; D gene: -; CDR3 protein: CASSQVRNTEAFF
J gene: TRBJ1-4; V gene: TRBV15; D gene: TRBD1; CDR3 protein: CATSNQGGNEKLFF
J gene: TRBJ2-3; V gene: TRBV7-2; D gene: -; CDR3 protein: CASSLGGADTQYF
J gene: TRBJ2-2; V gene: TRBV7-2; D gene: TRBD1; CDR3 protein: CASSPWTGLIRGELFF
J gene: TRBJ2-7; V gene: TRBV5-1; D gene: TRBD2; CDR3 protein: CASSHDSGGATFEQYF
J gene: TRBJ2-6; V gene: TRBV27; D gene: -; CDR3 protein: CASSFLAESGANVLTF
J gene: TRBJ2-2; V gene: TRBV9; D gene: -; CDR3 protein: CASSVDPAARELFF
J gene: TRBJ1-5; V gene: TRBV18; D gene: TRBD1; CDR3 protein: CASSPTGGYNQPQHF
J gene: TRBJ1-3; V gene: TRBV7-2; D gene: -; CDR3 protein: CASSRGQYLSGNTIYF
J gene: TRBJ1-1; V gene: TRBV20-1; D gene: -; CDR3 protein: CSASKQEAFF
J gene: TRBJ1-1; V gene: TRBV5-8; D gene: -; CDR3 protein: CASSLERWTEAFF
J gene: TRBJ2-5; V gene: TRBV7-2; D gene: TRBD2; CDR3 protein: CASSLARAGGHETQYF
J gene: TRBJ2-7; V gene: TRBV21-1; D gene: -; CDR3 protein: CAATRGEDYEQYF
J gene: -; V gene: TRBV12-5; D gene: -; CDR3 protein: CASGLSSSYEQYF
J gene: TRBJ1-4; V gene: TRBV7-9; D gene: TRBD1; CDR3 protein: CASSLGDRRSNEKLFF
J gene: TRBJ2-2; V gene: TRBV30; D gene: -; CDR3 protein: CAWSSNGGRELFF
J gene: TRBJ1-2; V gene: TRBV11-2; D gene: TRBD1; CDR3 protein: CASSPDRGYGYTF
J gene: TRBJ2-7; V gene: TRBV9; D gene: -; CDR3 protein: CASSVYPQGTNEQYF
J gene: TRBJ2-1; V gene: TRBV9; D gene: TRBD2; CDR3 protein: CASSTPTSPNEQFF
J gene: TRBJ1-2; V gene: TRBV5-6; D gene: -; CDR3 protein: CASSLVRVSVSGGYTF
J gene: TRBJ2-1; V gene: TRBV9; D gene: -; CDR3 protein: CASSATTNSYNEQFF
J gene: TRBJ1-1; V gene: TRBV2; D gene: TRBD1; CDR3 protein: CASSGIRDRGGQWSEAFF
J gene: TRBJ2-1; V gene: TRBV11-3; D gene: -; CDR3 protein: CASSFGLSGNEQFF
J gene: TRBJ1-4; V gene: TRBV30; D gene: -; CDR3 protein: CAWSVVEATNEKLFF
J gene: TRBJ2-3; V gene: TRBV28; D gene: TRBD2; CDR3 protein: CASSLFRLAGKSTDTQYF
J gene: TRBJ1-5; V gene: TRBV30; D gene: -; CDR3 protein: CAWSVLGQPQHF